What follows are 18 T cell receptor beta chains derived from one specimen sequenced in a study of human T cells and chemical hapten exposure. MiXCR, run by TCRdb on the RACE reads, gives a single entry per CDR3 protein. The sample records some 400,000 distinct CDR3 sequences, nearly 5% being singletons. Time point described: patch test 1, 2 weeks after DPC sensitization. Described treatment: therapeutic diphenylcyclopropenone sensitization with weekly scalp DPC. The specimen comprised whole blood, sampled in connection with sensitization to the hapten diphenylcyclopropenone (DPC). The receptor set was obtained from a woman aged 50 to 60 with alopecia areata. Some clones in this sample may be carry-over from other donors' samples.

This clonotype was seen a few times. The V gene is TRBV20-1, the J gene TRBJ2-7; 8 nucleotides line up with TRBD1. This CDR3 comprises 14 residues. J lost 2 bases, V lost 0 bases, and 3 bases had no gene match. Looked up from germline, CDR1 is DFQATT and CDR2 is SNEGSKA (reference sequence). CDR3: CSAREETGAYEQYF. CDR3 nucleotide sequence: TGCAGTGCTAGAGAAGAGACAGGGGCCTACGAGCAGTACTTC.

The gene calls are TRBV2 and TRBJ1-2, with D perhaps matching TRBD1 (6 bases). Germline lookup yields CDR1 SNHLY and CDR2 FYNNEI. This CDR3 has 16 residues. The ends were cut back, 5 bases at V and 4 bases at J, with 20 bases in the middle. CDR3 nucleotides: TGTGCCAGCAGTCCTGCCGACAGGAGCCCTGCCTATGGCTACACCTTC. Protein: CASSPADRSPAYGYTF.

This clonotype occurred many times. In nucleotides, the CDR3 is TGCAGCGCTGACAGGGGGGCCGGCACTGAAGCTTTCTTT. Residues: CSADRGAGTEAFF. The chain is built from TRBV29-1 and TRBJ1-1; 9 positions agree with TRBD1. The CDR3 sequence is 13 residues long. With V trimmed by 7 bases and J by 4 bases, 7 bases remained unmatched. Per germline, CDR1 SQVTM and CDR2 ANQGSEA.

This clonotype was detected a few times. The chain uses TRBV3-1 and TRBJ2-1, with 8 positions matching TRBD2. Trimming at V came to 0 bases and at J to 8 bases, leaving 6 bases not matched to a gene. The CDR3 is made up of 15 amino acids. Per the germline V gene, CDR1 is LGHDT and CDR2 is YNNKEL (reference sequence). CDR3 loop: CASSQDLRGVDEQFF. The CDR3 DNA is TGTGCCAGCAGCCAAGACCTGCGGGGGGTCGATGAGCAGTTCTTC.

This clonotype has a count of ten or more. The J gene is TRBJ1-1, the V gene TRBV12-5, with a possible D match to TRBD1 (5 bases). The CDR3 consists of 13 residues. Germline CDR1 is LGHNT and CDR2 is FRNRAP. The V and J ends lost 7 bases and 4 bases respectively, with 13 bases between them. CDR3 region: CASVQDSPTEAFF. DNA of the CDR3: TGTGCTAGTGTCCAAGACAGCCCCACTGAAGCTTTCTTT.

In this sample, this clonotype turned up a few times. The chain joins TRBV29-1 to TRBJ2-3; the D is unclear. This CDR3 has 13 amino acids. Per the germline V gene, CDR1 is SQVTM and CDR2 is ANQGSEA. V shed 5 bases and J shed 2 bases, with 11 bases lying between them. The DNA for the CDR3 is TGCAGCGTTCGTACCCGACTCACAGATACGCAGTATTTT. It specifies CSVRTRLTDTQYF.

The rearrangement links TRBV12-5 to TRBJ1-3, with D unclear. Trimming pared 5 bases from V and 4 bases from J, leaving 9 bases between. The CDR3 extends over 13 amino acids. Germline V gene data show CDR1 as LGHNT and CDR2 as FRNRAP. CDR3 DNA: TGTGCTAGTGGTCCTCCTGGGGGAAACACCATATATTTT. This codes for CASGPPGGNTIYF.

The chain combines TRBV29-1 with TRBJ1-2; no clear D gene. There are 13 residues in the CDR3. Trimming took off 7 bases at V and 3 bases at J, with 15 bases between the two ends. Germline loops: CDR1 SQVTM, CDR2 ANQGSEA. As DNA, the CDR3 is TGCAGCGCCCCACTCCGGGCGGACTATGGCTACACCTTC. It yields the protein CSAPLRADYGYTF.

At least ten counts were recorded for this clonotype. The J gene is TRBJ1-1, the V gene TRBV29-1, with D perhaps matching TRBD1 (6 bases). Germline V gene data show CDR1 as SQVTM and CDR2 as ANQGSEA. This CDR3 region has 13 residues. V was trimmed by 7 bases and J by 3 bases, leaving 15 bases between them. CDR3 nucleotide sequence: TGCAGCGGTATACAGGGAGGGGACACTGAAGCTTTCTTT. It specifies CSGIQGGDTEAFF.

The table lists this clonotype with a few counts. This chain connects TRBV27 to TRBJ2-7; 9 nucleotides line up with TRBD1. CDR1 and CDR2 (germline): MNHEY, SMNVEV (reference sequence). The CDR3 consists of 15 residues. V trimming: 5 bases; J trimming: 6 bases; junction bases outside the gene matches: 11. The CDR3 region has the DNA TGTGCCAGCAGTCCAACTCGACAGGGGGTCGGCGAGCAGTACTTC. This translates into CASSPTRQGVGEQYF.

The rearrangement joins TRBV20-1 to TRBJ1-5; perhaps TRBD1 as D (5 bases). The CDR3 is 14 residues long. V was clipped by 4 bases and J by 8 bases, with 18 bases between them. Germline V gives CDR1 DFQATT, CDR2 SNEGSKA (reference sequence). The CDR3 is CSAKQGTGGKPQHF. The CDR3 DNA is TGCAGTGCTAAGCAAGGGACGGGGGGAAAGCCCCAGCATTTT.

This clonotype was counted between two and nine times. The chain employs TRBV20-1 and TRBJ2-3; 8 bases are a match to TRBD1. The CDR3 is made up of 13 amino acids. The germline gives CDR1 DFQATT, CDR2 SNEGSKA (reference sequence). Trimming at V came to 3 bases and at J to 4 bases, leaving 3 bases not matched to a gene. The CDR3 nucleotides are TGCAGTGCTAGGCGACAGGGGCCAGATACGCAGTATTTT. Protein product: CSARRQGPDTQYF.

The V call is TRBV6-1, the J call TRBJ2-6, with a tentative D call TRBD1 (6 bases). Germline V gene lookup returns CDR1 MNHNS and CDR2 SASEGT. V lost 6 bases, J lost 0 bases, and 9 bases lay in between. There are 15 residues in the CDR3. This chain's CDR3 is CASRKGVSGANVLTF. CDR3 DNA: TGTGCCAGCAGGAAGGGGGTCTCTGGGGCCAACGTCCTGACTTTC.

This clonotype has only a few counts. The chain couples TRBV12-3 or TRBV12-4 to TRBJ2-1; TRBD2 might be the D (6 bases). This CDR3 is 12 amino acids long. Trimming took off 8 bases at V and 4 bases at J, with 9 bases between the two ends. The CDR3 sequence is CASGRPYNEQFF. In nucleotides, the CDR3 is TGTGCCAGCGGGAGGCCTTACAATGAGCAGTTCTTC.

A few counts support this clonotype. This sequence joins TRBV20-1 and TRBJ2-2, with D possibly being TRBD1 (6 bases). The germline gives CDR1 DFQATT, CDR2 SNEGSKA (reference sequence). V was clipped by 2 bases and J by 6 bases, with 10 bases between them. The CDR3 has 13 residues. The CDR3 coding sequence is TGCAGTGCTAGAAGGGGGTTCTCCGGGGAGCTGTTTTTT. This sequence encodes CSARRGFSGELFF.

This clonotype was observed at least ten times. This chain connects TRBV29-1 to TRBJ2-3, with D maybe TRBD2 (6 bases). Germline V gene sequence: CDR1 SQVTM, CDR2 ANQGSEA. This CDR3 is built from 14 residues. The germline V and J ends were trimmed by 6 bases and 6 bases, with 19 bases remaining between them. CDR3 region: CSVLDSLRGDTQYF. For the CDR3, the DNA is TGCAGCGTCCTTGACTCGTTACGGGGGGATACGCAGTATTTT.

The J gene is TRBJ2-5, the V gene TRBV5-1; D gene uncertain. CDR1 and CDR2 from the germline V gene are SGHRS and YFSETQ. The CDR3 length is 14 residues. V gave up 1 base and J gave up 5 bases, with 12 bases separating them. The CDR3 DNA reads TGCGCCAGCAGCTTGCTGTACCCCCCGGAGACCCAGTACTTC. Its protein is CASSLLYPPETQYF.

This clonotype was detected many times. The chain uses TRBV6-2 or TRBV6-3 and TRBJ2-3, with a tentative D call TRBD2 (7 bases). V was trimmed by 2 bases and J by 5 bases, leaving 17 bases between them. This CDR3 region has 16 residues. The germline V gene encodes CDR1 MNHEY and CDR2 SVGEGT. The CDR3 DNA sequence: TGTGCCAGCAGTTACCCCCGTGGGGGGGCGGGAGATACGCAGTATTTT. Its translation is CASSYPRGGAGDTQYF.